The clone carrying this T cell receptor beta chain was seen just once. This entry belongs to a study of PD-L1 blockade in urothelial cancer. As for time point: pretreatment peripheral blood. Assay: immunoSEQ multiplex PCR; the TCRdb copy retains only in-frame clones and omits some. The sample lists roughly 56,000 clones, 70% to 90% occurring once. The specimen comprised PBMCs, sampled around atezolizumab (anti-PD-L1) treatment. This sequence originates from a man aged 55-75 years with urothelial cancer.

The CDR3 sequence is CSATSGPGYTF. DNA of the CDR3: TGCAGTGCTACCTCAGGGCCTGGCTACACCTTC. V usage is TRBV20-1 and J usage is TRBJ1-2; TRBD1 might be the D (5 bases). The CDR3 extends over 11 amino acids. V was shortened by 4 bases and J by 7 bases, with 10 bases between the two germline ends. CDR1 DFQATT and CDR2 SNEGSKA come from the germline V gene (reference sequence).